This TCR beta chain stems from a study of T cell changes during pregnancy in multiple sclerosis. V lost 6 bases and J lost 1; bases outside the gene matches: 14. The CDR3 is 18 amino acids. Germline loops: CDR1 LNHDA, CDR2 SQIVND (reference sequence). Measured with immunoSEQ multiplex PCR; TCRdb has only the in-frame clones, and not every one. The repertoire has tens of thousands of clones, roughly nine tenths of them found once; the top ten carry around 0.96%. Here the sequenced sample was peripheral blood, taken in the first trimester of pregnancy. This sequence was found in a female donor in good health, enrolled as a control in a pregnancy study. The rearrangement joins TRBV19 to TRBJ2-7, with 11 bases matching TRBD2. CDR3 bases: TGTGCCAGTAGCTCCCCCAGGGGACTAGCGGTAGAGTCCTACGAGCAGTACTTC. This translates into CASSSPRGLAVESYEQYF.